The next 22 T cell receptor beta chains were all read from a single sample in a study of cytomegalovirus exposure and HLA in healthy donors. The PCR contained 60 Vbeta and 13 Jbeta primers. TCRdb keeps only in-frame clones here, not all; method: immunoSEQ multiplex PCR. Seen here are approximately 240,000 clones, more than 60% observed once, and the top ten hold less than 3.5%. The specimen sequenced was PBMCs. The receptors derive from a woman aged 55-69 years in good health and CMV-seropositive.

This clone was recorded only once. J is TRBJ2-7 and V is TRBV7-9; TRBD2 aligns across 8 bases. V shed 1 base and J 4 bases; nucleotides not matched to a gene: 6. Germline V lookup: CDR1 SEHNR, CDR2 FQNEAQ (reference sequence). This CDR3 spans 15 amino acids. The DNA of the CDR3 is TGTGCCAGCAGCTTAGTAGCGGGGAGAACTTACGAGCAGTACTTC. Translating gives CASSLVAGRTYEQYF. Filled out from reference TRBV7-9 and TRBJ2-7, the complete variable domain reads DTGVSQNPRHKITKRGQNVTFRCDPISEHNRLYWYRQTLGQGPEFLTYFQNEAQLEKSRLLSDRFSAERPKGSFSTLEIQRTEQGDSAMYLCASSLVAGRTYEQYFGPGTRLTVT.

The rearrangement uses TRBV30 and TRBJ1-2; the D gene is possibly TRBD1 (5 bases). The V end lost 2 bases, the J end lost 8 bases, and 15 bases lay between the germline ends. Germline V CDR1 and CDR2: GTSNPN, SVGIG (reference sequence). The CDR3 length is 13 residues. The CDR3 region is CAWSPSGGMGYTF. The DNA of the CDR3 is TGTGCCTGGAGTCCTTCGGGGGGTATGGGCTACACCTTC. The variable domain in full, with the rest retrieved from reference TRBV30 and TRBJ1-2, is SQTIHQWPATLVQPVGSPLSLECTVEGTSNPNLYWYRQAAGRGLQLLFYSVGIGQISSEVPQNLSASRPQDRQFILSSKKLLLSDSGFYLCAWSPSGGMGYTFGSGTRLTVV.

This chain uses TRBV18 with TRBJ2-7, with D hard to call. Germline V CDR1 and CDR2: KGHSH, LQKENI. Between the trimmed V and J ends, which lost 0 bases and 3 bases, there was a span of 6 bases. The CDR3 runs 13 residues. As DNA, the CDR3 is TGTGCCAGCTCACCACCGGCAGACTACGAGCAGTACTTC. It is translated as CASSPPADYEQYF.

The rearrangement joins TRBV7-9 to TRBJ2-1, with a tentative D call TRBD2 (6 bases). Trimming left V 3 bases short and J 8 bases short, with 17 bases between. CDR3 length equals 15 residues. Per the germline V gene, CDR1 is SEHNR and CDR2 is FQNEAQ (reference sequence). The chain's CDR3 is CASSFWDSIRDEQFF. As DNA, the CDR3 is TGTGCCAGCAGCTTTTGGGACTCAATTAGGGATGAGCAGTTCTTC.

The genes are TRBV9 and TRBJ2-7; a possible D gene is TRBD1 (5 bases). V dropped 4 bases and J dropped 0 bases, with 20 bases sitting between them. CDR3 size: 17 residues. Germline CDR1 SGDLS, CDR2 YYNGEE. The CDR3 loop reads CASSTGLATPSSYEQYF. Written as DNA, the CDR3 is TGTGCCAGCAGCACAGGCTTGGCGACGCCCAGCTCCTACGAGCAGTACTTC. Filled out from reference TRBV9 and TRBJ2-7, the complete variable domain reads DSGVTQTPKHLITATGQRVTLRCSPRSGDLSVYWYQQSLDQGLQFLIQYYNGEERAKGNILERFSAQQFPDLHSELNLSSLELGDSALYFCASSTGLATPSSYEQYFGPGTRLTVT.

The V and J genes are TRBV19 and TRBJ2-5, with 10 bases identical to TRBD2. The CDR3 runs 15 residues. J gave up 5 bases and V 2 bases, and 5 bases lay outside the gene matches. From germline, CDR1 is LNHDA and CDR2 SQIVND (reference sequence). This CDR3 is CASSIPAGGLETQYF. As DNA, the CDR3 is TGTGCCAGTAGTATACCAGCGGGGGGGCTTGAGACCCAGTACTTC.

The V and J genes are TRBV5-1 and TRBJ1-3, with D perhaps TRBD1 (5 bases). The CDR3 has 14 residues. Trimming took off 1 base at V and 11 bases at J, with 16 bases between the two ends. Looked up from germline, CDR1 is SGHRS and CDR2 is YFSETQ. The CDR3 sequence is CASSLSGGFNPIYF. Written as DNA, the CDR3 is TGCGCCAGCAGCTTGTCGGGGGGATTTAACCCCATATATTTT.

The chain recombines TRBV7-6 with TRBJ1-4, with 7 positions matching TRBD1. The V gene's germline CDR1 is SGHVS and CDR2 FNYEAQ. This CDR3 has 16 residues. V dropped 5 bases and J dropped 13; count of bases not matched to a gene: 19. For the CDR3, the DNA is TGTGCCAGCAGCCGTTCCTTACCGGGACAGCGGGGGCGACTGTTTTTT. Translating gives CASSRSLPGQRGRLFF.

This clone showed up just a few times. The chain joins TRBV23-1 to TRBJ2-6, with a tentative D call TRBD1 (5 bases). TRBV23-1 is an open reading frame whose function is uncertain. The V end was cut by 2 bases, the J end by 2 bases, with 13 bases between. This CDR3 comprises 17 residues. CDR3 DNA sequence: TGCGCCAGCAGTCAACTCCCCCCAGGGCCTGGGGCCAACGTCCTGACTTTC. It codes for CASSQLPPGPGANVLTF.

The V call is TRBV6-1, the J call TRBJ2-7; 11 positions agree with TRBD1. This CDR3 comprises 15 residues. Germline V gives CDR1 MNHNS, CDR2 SASEGT. V lost 7 bases to trimming and J lost 4 bases; unmatched junction nucleotides: 9. CDR3 region: CASIIGTGGTYEQYF. DNA of the CDR3: TGTGCCAGCATCATCGGGACAGGGGGAACTTACGAGCAGTACTTC.

This clone was picked up one time. DNA for the CDR3: TGCGCCAGCAGTCAATCCTATCAGAGGGTATATAACTATGGCTACACCTTC. Its protein product is CASSQSYQRVYNYGYTF. The chain couples TRBV23-1 to TRBJ1-2; the D is unclear. TRBV23-1 belongs to the ORF category, with a function that is uncertain. V lost 0 bases, J lost 1 base, and 15 bases lay in between. This CDR3 comprises 17 residues.

This clone has a handful of counts. The chain couples TRBV29-1 to TRBJ1-1; 7 nucleotides align to TRBD1. This CDR3 comprises 13 residues. Germline lookup yields CDR1 SQVTM and CDR2 ANQGSEA. Trimming cost V 7 bases and J 1 base; bases outside gene matches: 6. The CDR3 spells CSAATGTNTEAFF. The CDR3 DNA sequence: TGCAGCGCAGCGACAGGGACGAACACTGAAGCTTTCTTT.

The rearrangement links TRBV6-5 to TRBJ2-5, with 7 bases identical to TRBD2. With V trimmed by 0 bases and J by 7 bases, 11 bases remained unmatched. Germline V CDR1 and CDR2: MNHEY, SVGAGI. CDR3 length: 16 amino acids. Written as DNA, the CDR3 is TGTGCCAGCAGTTACTCGATACAGCGGGATGTGGGGACCCAGTACTTC. Protein: CASSYSIQRDVGTQYF.

J is TRBJ2-1 and V is TRBV7-6, with 12 nucleotides matching TRBD1. Germline V lookup: CDR1 SGHVS, CDR2 FNYEAQ. The CDR3 has 16 residues. The trim removed 8 bases at V and 4 bases at J, leaving 9 bases unmatched. CDR3: CASVLGTGGIYNEQFF. CDR3 in DNA: TGTGCCAGCGTCCTCGGGACAGGGGGCATTTACAATGAGCAGTTCTTC.

For the CDR3, the DNA is TGTGCCAGCAGCGGGGGCCAGAGCTCCTACAATGAGCAGTTCTTC. Protein product: CASSGGQSSYNEQFF. The J gene is TRBJ2-1, the V gene TRBV7-3; possibly TRBD1 for D (6 bases). Looked up from germline, CDR1 is SGHTA and CDR2 is FQGTGA. The CDR3 sequence is 15 residues long. V lost 5 bases to trimming and J lost 0 bases, with 11 bases between them.

The table lists this clone with a count of one. The chain recombines TRBV7-9 with TRBJ1-1; TRBD1 agrees at 8 bases. Looked up from germline, CDR1 is SEHNR and CDR2 is FQNEAQ (reference sequence). V trimming: 6 bases; J trimming: 6 bases; junction bases outside the gene matches: 9. The CDR3 is made up of 14 amino acids. This CDR3 reads CASRGQGGWAEAFF. For the CDR3, the DNA is TGTGCCAGCAGAGGACAGGGAGGCTGGGCTGAAGCTTTCTTT.

This chain connects TRBV4-1 to TRBJ1-2; the D gene is possibly TRBD1 (5 bases). There are 12 residues in the CDR3. V lost 2 bases to trimming and J lost 4 bases, with 5 bases between them. Germline assignment: CDR1 MGHRA and CDR2 YSYEKL. The CDR3 region has the DNA TGCGCCAGCAGCCAAACAGGCTATGGCTACACCTTC. Its protein is CASSQTGYGYTF.

With respect to this clone: This sample also contains other DNA sequences that code for the same CDR3. V gene TRBV18 combines with J gene TRBJ2-5, with D hard to call. CDR3 size: 11 residues. Germline V gives CDR1 KGHSH, CDR2 LQKENI. V dropped 3 bases and J dropped 3 bases, with 2 bases sitting between them. As DNA, the CDR3 is TGTGCCAGCTCACCCGAAGAGACCCAGTACTTC. Protein product: CASSPEETQYF.

This sequence joins TRBV4-1 and TRBJ1-4, with D unresolved. This CDR3 has 15 amino acids. In germline, CDR1 is MGHRA, CDR2 YSYEKL. V was pared by 1 base and J by 4 bases, with 10 bases between. CDR3: CASSQGSGYNEKLFF. DNA for the CDR3: TGCGCCAGCAGCCAAGGATCCGGTTATAATGAAAAACTGTTTTTT.

The chain is built from TRBV27 and TRBJ2-5, with 7 positions matching TRBD2. The CDR3 has 15 residues. V trimming: 4 bases; J trimming: 1 base; junction bases outside the gene matches: 6. Per the germline V gene, CDR1 is MNHEY and CDR2 is SMNVEV (reference sequence). Here the CDR3 DNA reads TGTGCCAGCAGTTCCCCGGCTAGCGGCCAAGAGACCCAGTACTTC. It encodes CASSSPASGQETQYF.

V and J are TRBV4-2 and TRBJ2-3, with D possibly being TRBD2 (6 bases). V lost 2 bases and J lost 4, with 22 bases in between. Germline CDR1 is LGHNA and CDR2 is YNFKEQ. The CDR3 loop spans 18 amino acids. The CDR3 DNA is TGTGCCAGCAGCCAAAAGGGGTCGGGGGATGGGGCGGCAGATACGCAGTATTTT. This encodes CASSQKGSGDGAADTQYF.

V gene TRBV11-2 combines with J gene TRBJ2-7, with D maybe TRBD1 (6 bases). In germline, CDR1 is SGHAT, CDR2 FQNNGV. V lost 5 bases to trimming and J lost 0 bases, with 20 bases between them. The CDR3 has 17 residues. This CDR3 reads CASSQKPTGLSSYEQYF. In nucleotides, the CDR3 is TGTGCCAGCAGCCAAAAACCGACAGGTTTAAGCTCCTACGAGCAGTACTTC.